The subject of this entry is one TCR beta chain. Its specificity is unknown. These data belong to a study of CD8 T cells in ankylosing spondylitis. Broader study findings: For ankylosing spondylitis blood, a TCR beta motif of about 8 highly homologous variants appeared characteristic.

TCRdb re-called the 5' RACE reads through MiXCR, storing one row per CDR3 protein. The table shows about 240,000 distinct CDR3 sequences, with approximately 11% occurring only once. The CDR3 runs 17 residues. The TCR originated in a male donor with ankylosing spondylitis or in good health (not recorded which). Sequenced sample: blood, either unsorted or a sorted T cell fraction (not recorded which). This chain uses TRBV1 with TRBJ2-5; the D segment call TRBD2 is taken from the table without a DNA check. TRBV1 is a listed pseudogene. The CDR3 coding sequence is TGCACCAGCAGCCCCGGAGGACTAGCGGGAGGGAAAGAGACCCAGTACTTC. Translating gives CTSSPGGLAGGKETQYF.